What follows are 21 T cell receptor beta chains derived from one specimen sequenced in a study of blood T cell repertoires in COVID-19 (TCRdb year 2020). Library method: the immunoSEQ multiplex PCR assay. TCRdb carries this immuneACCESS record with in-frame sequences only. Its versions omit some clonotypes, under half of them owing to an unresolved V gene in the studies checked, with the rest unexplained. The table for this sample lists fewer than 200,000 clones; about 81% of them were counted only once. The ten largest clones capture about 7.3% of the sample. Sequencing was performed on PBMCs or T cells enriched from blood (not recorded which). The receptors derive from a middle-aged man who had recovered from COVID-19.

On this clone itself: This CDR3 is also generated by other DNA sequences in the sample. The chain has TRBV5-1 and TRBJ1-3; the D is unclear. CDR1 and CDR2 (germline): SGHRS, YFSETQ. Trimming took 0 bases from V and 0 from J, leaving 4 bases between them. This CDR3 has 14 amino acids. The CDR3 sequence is CASSLDSSGNTIYF. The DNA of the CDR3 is TGCGCCAGCAGCTTGGACAGCTCTGGAAACACCATATATTTT.

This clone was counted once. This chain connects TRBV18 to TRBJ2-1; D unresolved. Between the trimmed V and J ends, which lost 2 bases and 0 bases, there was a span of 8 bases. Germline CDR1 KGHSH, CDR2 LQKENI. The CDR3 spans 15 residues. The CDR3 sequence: CASSPRESSYNEQFF. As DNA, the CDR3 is TGTGCCAGCTCACCAAGAGAGAGCTCCTACAATGAGCAGTTCTTC.

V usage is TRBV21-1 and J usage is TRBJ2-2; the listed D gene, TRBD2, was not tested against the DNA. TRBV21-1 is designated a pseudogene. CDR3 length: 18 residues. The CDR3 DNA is TGTGCCAGCAGCTTAAGAGTAACTAGCGGGGGGAACACCGGGGAGCTGTTTTTT. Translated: CASSLRVTSGGNTGELFF.

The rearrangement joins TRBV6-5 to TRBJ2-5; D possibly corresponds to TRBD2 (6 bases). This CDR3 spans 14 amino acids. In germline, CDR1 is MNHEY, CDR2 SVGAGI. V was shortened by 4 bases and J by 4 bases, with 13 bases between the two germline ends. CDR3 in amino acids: CASSSLERAETQYF. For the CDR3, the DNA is TGTGCCAGCAGTTCCCTCGAGCGGGCAGAGACCCAGTACTTC.

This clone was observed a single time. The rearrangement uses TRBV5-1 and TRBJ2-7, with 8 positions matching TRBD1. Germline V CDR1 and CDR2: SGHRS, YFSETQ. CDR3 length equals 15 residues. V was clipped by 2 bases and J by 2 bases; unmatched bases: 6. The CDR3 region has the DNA TGCGCCAGCAGCTTTGACAGGGGCTTCCCCTACGAGCAGTACTTC. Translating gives CASSFDRGFPYEQYF.

The CDR3 nucleotides are TGTGCCAGCAGCTACTTGCCCGGACAGCAAGAGACCCAGTACTTC. This sequence encodes CASSYLPGQQETQYF. V usage is TRBV7-7 and J usage is TRBJ2-5; weak D call: TRBD1 (6 bases). CDR3 length equals 15 residues. Trimming cost V 4 bases and J 2 bases, with 14 bases left between them. CDR1 SSHAT and CDR2 FNYEAQ come from the germline V gene (reference sequence).

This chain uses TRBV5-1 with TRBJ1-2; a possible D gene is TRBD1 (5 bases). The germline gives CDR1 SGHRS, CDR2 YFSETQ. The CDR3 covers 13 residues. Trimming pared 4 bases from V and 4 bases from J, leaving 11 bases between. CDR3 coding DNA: TGCGCCAGCAGCGGTGACAGACTCTATGGCTACACCTTC. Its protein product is CASSGDRLYGYTF.

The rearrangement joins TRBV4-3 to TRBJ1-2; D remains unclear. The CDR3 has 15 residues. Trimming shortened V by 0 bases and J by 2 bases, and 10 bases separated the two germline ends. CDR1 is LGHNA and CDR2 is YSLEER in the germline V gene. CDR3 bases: TGCGCCAGCAGCCAAGATTCCGCGGGGAACTATGGCTACACCTTC. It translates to CASSQDSAGNYGYTF.

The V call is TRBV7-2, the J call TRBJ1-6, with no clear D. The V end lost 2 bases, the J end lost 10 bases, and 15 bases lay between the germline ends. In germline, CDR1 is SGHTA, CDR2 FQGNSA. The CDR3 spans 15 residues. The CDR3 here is CASSLFGVLGSPLHF. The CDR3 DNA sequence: TGTGCCAGCAGCTTATTCGGGGTTTTAGGGTCACCCCTCCACTTT. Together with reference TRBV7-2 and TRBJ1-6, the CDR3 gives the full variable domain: GAGVSQSPSNKVTEKGKDVELRCDPISGHTALYWYRQSLGQGLEFLIYFQGNSAPDKSGLPSDRFSAERTGGSVSTLTIQRTQQEDSAVYLCASSLFGVLGSPLHFGNGTRLTVT.

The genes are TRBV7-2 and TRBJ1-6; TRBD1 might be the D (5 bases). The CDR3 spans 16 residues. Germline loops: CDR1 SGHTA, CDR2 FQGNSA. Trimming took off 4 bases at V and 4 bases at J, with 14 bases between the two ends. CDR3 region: CASSSGRTRYNSPLHF. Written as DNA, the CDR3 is TGTGCCAGCAGCTCCGGACGGACACGGTATAATTCACCCCTCCACTTT. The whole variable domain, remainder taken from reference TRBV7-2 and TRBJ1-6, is GAGVSQSPSNKVTEKGKDVELRCDPISGHTALYWYRQSLGQGLEFLIYFQGNSAPDKSGLPSDRFSAERTGGSVSTLTIQRTQQEDSAVYLCASSSGRTRYNSPLHFGNGTRLTVT.

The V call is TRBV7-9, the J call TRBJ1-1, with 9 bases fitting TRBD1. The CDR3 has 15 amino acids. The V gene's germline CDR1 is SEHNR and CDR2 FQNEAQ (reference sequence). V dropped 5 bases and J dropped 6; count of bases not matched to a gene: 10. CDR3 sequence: CASSPIHRGQAEAFF. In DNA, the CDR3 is TGTGCCAGCAGCCCGATCCACAGGGGGCAGGCTGAAGCTTTCTTT.

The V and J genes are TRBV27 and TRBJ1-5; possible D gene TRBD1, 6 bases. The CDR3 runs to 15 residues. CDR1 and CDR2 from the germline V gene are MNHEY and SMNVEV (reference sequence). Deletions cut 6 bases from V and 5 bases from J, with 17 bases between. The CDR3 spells CASRPSGQSYQPQHF. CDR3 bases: TGTGCCAGCAGGCCATCAGGACAGAGTTATCAGCCCCAGCATTTT.

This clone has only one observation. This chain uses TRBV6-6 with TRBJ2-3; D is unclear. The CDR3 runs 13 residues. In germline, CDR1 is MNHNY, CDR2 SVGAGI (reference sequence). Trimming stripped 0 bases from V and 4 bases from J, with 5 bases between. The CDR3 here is CASSYSEADTQYF. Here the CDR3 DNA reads TGTGCCAGCAGTTACTCAGAGGCAGATACGCAGTATTTT.

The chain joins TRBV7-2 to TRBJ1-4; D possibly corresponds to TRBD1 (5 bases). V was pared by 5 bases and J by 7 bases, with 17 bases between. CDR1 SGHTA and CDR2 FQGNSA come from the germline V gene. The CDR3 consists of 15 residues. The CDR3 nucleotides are TGTGCCAGCAGCCCGAGGGGAGGGACGGGTGAAAAACTGTTTTTT. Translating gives CASSPRGGTGEKLFF.

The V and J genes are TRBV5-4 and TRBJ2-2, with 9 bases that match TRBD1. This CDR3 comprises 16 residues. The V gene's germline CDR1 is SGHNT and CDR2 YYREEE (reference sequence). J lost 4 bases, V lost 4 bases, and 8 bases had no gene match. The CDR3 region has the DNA TGTGCCAGCAGCCACCCCGGGACAGGGATCACCGGGGAGCTGTTTTTT. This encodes CASSHPGTGITGELFF.

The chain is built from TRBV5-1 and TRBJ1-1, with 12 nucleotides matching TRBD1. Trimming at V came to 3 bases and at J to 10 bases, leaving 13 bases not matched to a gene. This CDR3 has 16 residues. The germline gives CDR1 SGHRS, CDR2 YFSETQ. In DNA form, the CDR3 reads TGCGCCAGCAGCTGGGATTCCGGGACAGGGGGCGGTGGAGCTTTCTTT. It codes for CASSWDSGTGGGGAFF.

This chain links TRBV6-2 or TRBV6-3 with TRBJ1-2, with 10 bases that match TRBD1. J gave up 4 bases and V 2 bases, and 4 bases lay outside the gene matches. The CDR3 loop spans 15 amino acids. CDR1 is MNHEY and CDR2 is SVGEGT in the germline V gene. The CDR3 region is CASSYLRDRGYGYTF. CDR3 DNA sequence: TGTGCCAGCAGTTACCTCCGGGACAGGGGCTATGGCTACACCTTC.

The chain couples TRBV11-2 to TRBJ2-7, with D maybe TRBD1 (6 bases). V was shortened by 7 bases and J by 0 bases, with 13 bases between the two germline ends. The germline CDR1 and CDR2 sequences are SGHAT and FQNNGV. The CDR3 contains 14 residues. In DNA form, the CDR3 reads TGTGCCAGCAAGCGGACAGTGAACTCCTACGAGCAGTACTTC. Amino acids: CASKRTVNSYEQYF.

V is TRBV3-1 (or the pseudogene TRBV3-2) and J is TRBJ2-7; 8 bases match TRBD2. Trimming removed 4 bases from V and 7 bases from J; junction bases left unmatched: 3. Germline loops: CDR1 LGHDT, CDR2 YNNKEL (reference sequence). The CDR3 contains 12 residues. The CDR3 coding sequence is TGTGCCAGCAGCCTTGCTAGCGGGGAGCAGTACTTC. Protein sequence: CASSLASGEQYF.

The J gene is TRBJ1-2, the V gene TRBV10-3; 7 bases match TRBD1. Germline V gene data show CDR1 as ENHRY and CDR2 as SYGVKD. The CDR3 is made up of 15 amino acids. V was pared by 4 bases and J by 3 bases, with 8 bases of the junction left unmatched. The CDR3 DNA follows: TGTGCCATCAGTGGGGGGCAGGGGGAACACTATGGCTACACCTTC. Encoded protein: CAISGGQGEHYGYTF.

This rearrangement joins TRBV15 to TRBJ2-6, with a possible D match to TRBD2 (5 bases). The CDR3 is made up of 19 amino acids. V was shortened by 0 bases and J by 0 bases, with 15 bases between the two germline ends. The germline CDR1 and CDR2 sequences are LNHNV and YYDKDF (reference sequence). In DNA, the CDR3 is TGTGCCACCAGCAGAGATATCGGAACTAGAATCTCTGGGGCCAACGTCCTGACTTTC. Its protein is CATSRDIGTRISGANVLTF.